The 25 T cell receptor beta chains below come from one sample, sequenced in a study of blood T cell repertoires in COVID-19. Some clones are missing from TCRdb's copy, which holds only in-frame ones; the method was immunoSEQ multiplex PCR. Seen here are about 64,000 clones, about 88% observed once, and the top ten hold 3.5% to 4%. Specimen: peripheral blood. These receptors were taken from a man between 65 and 85 years old with acute or convalescent COVID-19.

The chain recombines TRBV6-8 with TRBJ1-2; D gene ambiguous. Trimming removed 6 bases from V and 0 bases from J, with 14 bases in between. The CDR3 contains 15 residues. Germline V CDR1 and CDR2: MNHGY, SAAAGT. CDR3 sequence reads: CASRSLREANYGYTF. The CDR3 bases are TGTGCCAGCAGATCTTTGAGGGAAGCTAACTATGGCTACACCTTC.

The chain has TRBV10-3 and TRBJ1-5, with D possibly matching TRBD1 (6 bases). The germline V and J ends were trimmed by 2 bases and 3 bases, with 8 bases remaining between them. This CDR3 region has 14 residues. CDR1 ENHRY and CDR2 SYGVKD come from the germline V gene. CDR3 loop: CAISETGNNQPQHF. In DNA, the CDR3 is TGTGCCATCAGTGAGACAGGGAACAATCAGCCCCAGCATTTT.

The chain recombines TRBV9 with TRBJ1-3, with TRBD1 matching 7 bases. Germline CDR1 SGDLS, CDR2 YYNGEE. J lost 4 bases, V lost 2 bases, and 9 bases had no gene match. This CDR3 is 16 amino acids long. The DNA for the CDR3 is TGTGCCAGCAGCGTTCTGGCCACAGGGGAGGGAAACACCATATATTTT. Its protein product is CASSVLATGEGNTIYF.

The chain combines TRBV7-8 with TRBJ2-5; unclear D gene. The CDR3 loop spans 12 amino acids. Trimming shortened V by 5 bases and J by 5 bases, and 9 bases separated the two germline ends. Germline values: CDR1 SGHVS, CDR2 FQNEAQ. The CDR3 region is CASSPGWETQYF. The CDR3 region has the DNA TGTGCCAGCAGCCCAGGTTGGGAGACCCAGTACTTC.

The J gene is TRBJ2-3, the V gene TRBV7-8, with 7 bases aligning to TRBD1. The CDR3 covers 15 residues. Looked up from germline, CDR1 is SGHVS and CDR2 is FQNEAQ. The V gene end was trimmed by 5 bases and the J gene end by 7 bases; junction bases not matched to a gene: 12. The CDR3, as DNA: TGTGCCAGCAGCCGTAGACAGGGAGTGCGGAATACGCAGTATTTT. Its translation is CASSRRQGVRNTQYF.

The gene calls are TRBV4-2 and TRBJ2-2, with D perhaps matching TRBD2 (5 bases). CDR3 size: 17 residues. Germline CDR1 reads LGHNA; CDR2 reads YNFKEQ. The V end was cut by 0 bases, the J end by 3 bases, with 14 bases between. CDR3 bases: TGTGCCAGCAGCCAAGAGATATACGGGGATCACACCGGGGAGCTGTTTTTT. Translated, it gives CASSQEIYGDHTGELFF.

The genes are TRBV11-2 and TRBJ2-5; 10 nucleotides match TRBD2. This CDR3 contains 15 residues. Unmatched junction bases numbered 5, after V lost 1 base and J lost 6 bases. The germline V gene has CDR1 SGHAT and CDR2 FQNNGV. The CDR3: CASSLAASGRQTQYF. DNA for the CDR3: TGTGCCAGCAGCTTAGCGGCTAGCGGGAGACAGACCCAGTACTTC.

This clone was detected once. The V call is TRBV6-4, the J call TRBJ2-2, with 7 bases aligning to TRBD1. Per the germline V gene, CDR1 is MRHNA and CDR2 is SNTAGT. The V gene end was trimmed by 6 bases and the J gene end by 1 base; junction bases not matched to a gene: 5. There are 15 residues in the CDR3. The CDR3 sequence: CASRKTGRNTGELFF. The CDR3, as DNA: TGTGCCAGCAGAAAGACAGGGCGGAACACCGGGGAGCTGTTTTTT.

This rearrangement joins TRBV18 to TRBJ2-7; 12 positions match TRBD2. CDR1 is KGHSH and CDR2 is LQKENI in the germline V gene. The CDR3 has 15 residues. The V gene end was trimmed by 6 bases and the J gene end by 3 bases; junction bases not matched to a gene: 6. CDR3 DNA sequence: TGTGCCAGCTCGCGGACTAGCGGGGAGGGCTACGAGCAGTACTTC. This translates into CASSRTSGEGYEQYF.

This sequence joins TRBV5-1 and TRBJ1-1, with TRBD1 matching 7 bases. With 4 bases clipped from V and 7 bases from J, the junction kept 13 bases outside the gene matches. The CDR3 runs 15 residues. Germline lookup yields CDR1 SGHRS and CDR2 YFSETQ. The CDR3 nucleotides are TGCGCCAGCAGCCTAGCTACAGGGGAGAGTGGTGAAGCTTTCTTT. Translating gives CASSLATGESGEAFF. Full variable domain (missing parts from reference TRBV5-1 and TRBJ1-1): KAGVTQTPRYLIKTRGQQVTLSCSPISGHRSVSWYQQTPGQGLQFLFEYFSETQRNKGNFPGRFSGRQFSNSRSEMNVSTLELGDSALYLCASSLATGESGEAFFGQGTRLTVV.

This chain joins TRBV14 and TRBJ1-4; 10 bases map to TRBD1. Unmatched junction bases numbered 6, after V lost 4 bases and J lost 7 bases. The CDR3 consists of 15 residues. Germline assignment: CDR1 SGHDN and CDR2 FVKESK. The CDR3, as DNA: TGTGCCAGCAGCCGCGACAGGGGGCGCGTTGAAAAACTGTTTTTT. It specifies CASSRDRGRVEKLFF.

The V call is TRBV5-1, the J call TRBJ1-1; D gene unclear. Between the trimmed V and J ends, which lost 6 bases and 1 base, there was a span of 10 bases. Germline V gene lookup returns CDR1 SGHRS and CDR2 YFSETQ. CDR3 length: 13 residues. CDR3 nucleotide sequence: TGCGCCAGCATGCGGAGAACGAACACTGAAGCTTTCTTT. This encodes CASMRRTNTEAFF.

Worth noting for this clone: One junction end disagrees with the germline gene, perhaps due to a read error. The chain joins TRBV7-3 to TRBJ2-5; 9 bases match TRBD2. Germline V gene lookup returns CDR1 SGHTA and CDR2 FQGTGA. This CDR3 contains 13 residues. CDR3 amino acids: CASSSFTSGPLNF. CDR3 coding DNA: TGTGCCAGCAGCTCCTTTACTAGCGGGCCTTTGAACTTC.

This rearrangement joins TRBV4-3 to TRBJ1-3; D not certain. V was pared by 2 bases and J by 0 bases, with 11 bases between. The CDR3 is 16 residues long. Germline assignment: CDR1 LGHNA and CDR2 YSLEER. This CDR3 reads CASSQNAVSSGNTIYF. For the CDR3, the DNA is TGCGCCAGCAGCCAAAACGCGGTTTCCTCTGGAAACACCATATATTTT.

The chain uses TRBV7-2 and TRBJ2-3; TRBD2 aligns across 13 bases. CDR3 length equals 16 residues. After removal of 4 bases from V and 5 bases from J, the junction contained 6 bases not matched to a gene. Per germline, CDR1 SGHTA and CDR2 FQGNSA. CDR3 DNA: TGTGCCAGCAGCTCACGACTAGCGGGGGGCGTAGATACGCAGTATTTT. This sequence encodes CASSSRLAGGVDTQYF.

This clone was counted a single time. The V call is TRBV27, the J call TRBJ1-5, with D unclear. Germline V gene data show CDR1 as MNHEY and CDR2 as SMNVEV (reference sequence). The CDR3 runs to 13 residues. The germline V and J ends were trimmed by 8 bases and 4 bases, with 12 bases remaining between them. The CDR3 here is CASWAKQNQPQHF. Written as DNA, the CDR3 is TGTGCCAGCTGGGCGAAGCAGAATCAGCCCCAGCATTTT.

This chain links TRBV7-9 with TRBJ1-2; a weak D match, TRBD1 (5 bases). The V and J ends lost 3 bases and 4 bases respectively, with 12 bases between them. Germline V gene data show CDR1 as SEHNR and CDR2 as FQNEAQ (reference sequence). The CDR3 is made up of 14 amino acids. The CDR3 nucleotides are TGTGCCAGCAGCTTCACAGGAGACATCTATGGCTACACCTTC. This translates into CASSFTGDIYGYTF.

This chain links TRBV5-8 with TRBJ1-2; D not resolved. V lost 0 bases, J lost 2 bases, and 11 bases lay in between. CDR1 SGHTS and CDR2 YDEGEE come from the germline V gene. The CDR3 runs 15 residues. The CDR3 coding sequence is TGTGCCAGCAGCTTGGTTCGGTCCTGGAACTATGGCTACACCTTC. Translation gives CASSLVRSWNYGYTF.

The chain couples TRBV6-2 or TRBV6-3 to TRBJ2-7; D may be TRBD2 (5 bases). The germline CDR1 and CDR2 sequences are MNHEY and SVGEGT. The CDR3 loop spans 15 amino acids. The ends were cut back, 2 bases at V and 0 bases at J, with 11 bases in the middle. The CDR3 spells CASSYGGIGSYEQYF. The DNA for the CDR3 is TGTGCCAGCAGTTACGGAGGCATTGGCTCCTACGAGCAGTACTTC.

The chain combines TRBV5-8 with TRBJ2-2, with D perhaps matching TRBD1 (5 bases). From germline, CDR1 is SGHTS and CDR2 YDEGEE. Trimming removed 0 bases from V and 1 base from J, with 7 bases in between. The CDR3 length is 15 residues. CDR3 residues: CASSLGTGNTGELFF. CDR3 coding DNA: TGTGCCAGCAGCTTGGGTACAGGGAACACCGGGGAGCTGTTTTTT.

The rearrangement uses TRBV29-1 and TRBJ1-2; D call uncertain. CDR3 size: 11 residues. CDR1 and CDR2 from the germline V gene are SQVTM and ANQGSEA. The ends were cut back, 4 bases at V and 8 bases at J, with 11 bases in the middle. The CDR3 DNA reads TGCAGCGTTGGAAATGCGAGAGGCTACACCTTC. It encodes CSVGNARGYTF.

This clone has a single count. The CDR3 region has the DNA TGTGCCAGCAGCATCGGACTAGGAGCAAGAGATACGCAGTATTTT. Protein product: CASSIGLGARDTQYF. This chain joins TRBV5-5 and TRBJ2-3; 7 bases are a match to TRBD2. Unmatched junction bases numbered 10, after V lost 4 bases and J lost 5 bases. Germline V gene sequence: CDR1 SGHKS, CDR2 YYEKEE (reference sequence). The CDR3 runs 15 residues.

Only one count was recorded for this clone. This chain uses TRBV30 with TRBJ1-3; 7 bases align to TRBD1. The CDR3 has 17 residues. Looked up from germline, CDR1 is GTSNPN and CDR2 is SVGIG (reference sequence). Trimming removed 1 base from V and 0 bases from J; junction bases left unmatched: 9. This CDR3 reads CAWSGRGGRLSGNTIYF. The DNA of the CDR3 is TGTGCCTGGAGTGGTAGAGGGGGCAGACTCTCTGGAAACACCATATATTTT.

J is TRBJ2-1 and V is TRBV5-1, with D possibly matching TRBD2 (5 bases). The V end was cut by 5 bases, the J end by 4 bases, with 19 bases between. The CDR3 totals 16 residues. Germline V gives CDR1 SGHRS, CDR2 YFSETQ. The CDR3 protein is CASSRDTTGIYNEQFF. The CDR3 region has the DNA TGCGCCAGCAGTAGAGACACCACGGGAATATACAATGAGCAGTTCTTC. Using reference TRBV5-1 and TRBJ2-1 for the parts outside the CDR3, the full variable domain is KAGVTQTPRYLIKTRGQQVTLSCSPISGHRSVSWYQQTPGQGLQFLFEYFSETQRNKGNFPGRFSGRQFSNSRSEMNVSTLELGDSALYLCASSRDTTGIYNEQFFGPGTRLTVL.

The chain couples TRBV4-1 to TRBJ1-5; 9 nucleotides align to TRBD1. Germline values: CDR1 MGHRA, CDR2 YSYEKL. J lost 5 bases, V lost 2 bases, and 4 bases had no gene match. The length of the CDR3 is 15 residues. CDR3: CASSQIWTGDQPQHF. The CDR3 bases are TGCGCCAGCAGCCAAATTTGGACAGGGGATCAGCCCCAGCATTTT.